A single T cell receptor (beta chain) is shown here with its context. The antigen is unknown. Data came from immunoSEQ multiplex PCR; TCRdb stores just in-frame clones and leaves some out. This sample yields roughly 49,000 clones, of which around four fifths are seen a single time; roughly 20% belongs to the top ten. This entry comes from a study of T cell responses to AZD1222 COVID-19 vaccine. General study results and limits: Clonal diversity was possibly underestimated, and the donors were mostly white British, with more females. Epitopes outside B.1.351 and B.1.1.7 mutated regions reportedly drew nearly half of spike TCRs. Vaccine-associated CD4 TCRs ranged over spike, dominating at 160-218 and 743-854. Only after the peak T cell response were repertoires sampled.

The germline gives CDR1 WNHNN, CDR2 SYGVQD (reference sequence). V was clipped by 0 bases and J by 2 bases, with 10 bases between them. CDR3 length: 15 amino acids. The sample here was peripheral blood, taken on day 0 of MenACWY control vaccination. The chain links TRBV10-1 to TRBJ1-2; a possible D gene is TRBD1 (5 bases). This TCR was recovered from an adult in good health. The CDR3 sequence: CASSESWGLNYGYTF. DNA for the CDR3: TGCGCCAGCAGTGAGTCCTGGGGCTTGAACTATGGCTACACCTTC.